Described below is a single T cell receptor (beta chain) sequence and its context. Antigen specificity is unknown. The data stem from a study of molecular identifiers for immune sequencing clone quantification. Whole-study findings and limits: The share of molecules held by clones above 20 RNA copies was over 99% in effector cells and under 1% in naive cells.

TCRdb re-analysed the PCR reads in MiXCR, keeping a single row per CDR3 protein. Of 460,000 or so distinct CDR3 sequences listed, 20% to 25% were seen once; the top ten hold about 0.8%. Looked up from germline, CDR1 is MGHRA and CDR2 is YSYEKL. V was clipped by 4 bases and J by 4 bases; unmatched bases: 8. The CDR3 has 15 residues. The sequence was obtained from a human donor in good health. Some libraries in this study had Jurkat cell RNA spiked in. Sequenced sample: naive CD8+ T cells from blood, with Jurkat cell RNA spiked in. The sample's subset: FACS-sorted CD8+CD4-CCR7+CD45RA+ naive T cells. The genes are TRBV4-1 and TRBJ2-3; 7 nucleotides align to TRBD2. DNA for the CDR3: TGCGCCAGCAGCCGAGGACTAGTAGGATCAGATACGCAGTATTTT. Its translation is CASSRGLVGSDTQYF.